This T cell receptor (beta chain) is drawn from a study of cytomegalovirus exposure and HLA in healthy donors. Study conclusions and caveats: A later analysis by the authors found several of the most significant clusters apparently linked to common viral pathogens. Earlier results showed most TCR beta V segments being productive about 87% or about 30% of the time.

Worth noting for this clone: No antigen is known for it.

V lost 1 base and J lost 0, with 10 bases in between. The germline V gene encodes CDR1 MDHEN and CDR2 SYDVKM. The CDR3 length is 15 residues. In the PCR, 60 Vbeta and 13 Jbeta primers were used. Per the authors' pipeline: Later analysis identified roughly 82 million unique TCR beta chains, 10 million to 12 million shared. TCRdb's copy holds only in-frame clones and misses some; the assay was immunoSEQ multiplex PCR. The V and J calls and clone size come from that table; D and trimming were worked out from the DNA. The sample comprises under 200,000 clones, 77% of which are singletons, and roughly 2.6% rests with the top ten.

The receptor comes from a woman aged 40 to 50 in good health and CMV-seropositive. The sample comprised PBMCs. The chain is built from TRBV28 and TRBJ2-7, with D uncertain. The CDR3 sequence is CASSLSASSSYEQYF. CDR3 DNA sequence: TGTGCCAGCAGTTTATCCGCTTCGAGCTCCTACGAGCAGTACTTC.